Sequencing of this T cell receptor beta chain was carried out in a study of blood T cell repertoires in COVID-19. Overall study: Donors in the United States, Italy and Spain gave samples during acute or convalescent COVID-19. The cDNA or gDNA used as material had been derived from T cells, B-cell-depleted T cells, or PBMCs.

The authors' processing: Amplification from reference gene primers served as the basis for estimated nucleated cell counts. Sequencing used immunoSEQ multiplex PCR; TCRdb keeps in-frame clones, though not all of them. Clone size and V and J calls were adopted from that table, with D and trimming inferred from the DNA. There are some 220,000 clones in the sample; almost 85% occur only once, and under 2.5% lies in the top ten. The Seattle patients, enrolled during active infection, were followed longitudinally. Looked up from germline, CDR1 is MDHEN and CDR2 is SYDVKM. The CDR3 has 17 amino acids. V lost 3 bases and J lost 2; bases outside the gene matches: 9.

The sequence was obtained from an older woman with COVID-19, enrolled during active disease. Sequencing input: peripheral blood. This rearrangement joins TRBV28 to TRBJ2-2, with 7 bases that match TRBD1. CDR3 in DNA: TGTGCCAGCAGTTTGGGGTCCAGAGGGGGCAACACCGGGGAGCTGTTTTTT. Protein product: CASSLGSRGGNTGELFF.